What follows is one TCR beta chain and its context. Its antigen is not yet known. No base-level quality is on record; no much larger clone is a single base apart. In Seattle, one collaborating source enrolled patients while the infection was active and tracked those patients longitudinally over the course of disease. Whole blood was collected in K2EDTA tubes by collaborating institutions according to the institutions' own protocols. For TCRbeta analysis, collaborator samples were shipped as frozen whole blood, as isolated PBMCs, or as DNA extracted from either sample type. The data originate from a study of blood T cell repertoires in COVID-19 (dated by TCRdb to about 2020). At the level of the whole study: Samples covering the acute and convalescent phases of COVID-19 were provided by collaborators in the United States, Italy and Spain. The prospective study material was composed of cDNA or gDNA derived from T cells, B-cell-depleted T cells, or PBMCs. The dataset comprised deeply sampled blood TCRbeta repertoires from subjects exposed to, actively infected with, or recovered from COVID-19. The repertoires were released in a freely available public database intended as a resource for research on the immune response to SARS-CoV-2. Samples were obtained from the ongoing ImmuneRACE study (first 160 participants) and from over a thousand subjects provided by 6 global collaborators. The sample metadata nearly always contained a de-identified subject ID, COVID-19 status, age in years and sex. Where HLA class I and class II types were available, the types were taken from metadata supplied by the sample provider, not from assay-based typing. Study-wide conclusions, independent of this receptor: How much clinical and demographic metadata was included differed by source and by participant, and the metadata was provided uncurated.

TCRbeta CDR3 regions were amplified from genomic DNA by means of the immunoSEQ Assay, a bias-controlled multiplex PCR. The study's own analysis went as follows. Within the assay, amplification of reference gene primers was used to estimate how many nucleated cells each sample contained. To quantify the absolute abundance of each unique TCRbeta CDR3 rearrangement, sequence reads were collapsed and filtered. For each sample, productive Simpson clonality was calculated as the square root of Simpson's diversity index over productive rearrangements. TCRdb obtained this table from immuneACCESS and retained in-frame rearrangements with V and J assigned. These tables miss some clones; where compared with another copy, unresolved V genes account for less than half of the shortfall, and the remainder is unexplained. V and J calls and clone size are as listed in that table; D and trimming were resolved from the DNA. Within this sample are approximately 500,000 clones, with about 89% of them counted one time only. Around 8% of the sample lies in the top ten.

There are 17 amino acids in the CDR3, from cysteine to phenylalanine inclusive. Of all the DNA, just the CDR3 is kept, 51 bases in frame from base 1. V is pared back by 9 bases and J by 0 bases, with 23 bases lying between the germline termini. Reading the germline V gene (reference sequence) gives CDR1 LNHDA and CDR2 SQIVND. The chain is made from TRBV19 and TRBJ1-1; perhaps TRBD1 is the D gene, with 6 bases matching. The material sequenced was peripheral blood. This TCR came from a woman in her 50s with COVID-19, enrolled during active disease. The bases read TGTGCCAGCCAAACGGATCGGACAGCGACGATGAACACTGAAGCTTTCTTT. Translation gives CASQTDRTATMNTEAFF. Where the CDR3 stops, the reference TRBV19 and TRBJ1-1 genes take over; the full variable domain is DGGITQSPKYLFRKEGQNVTLSCEQNLNHDAMYWYRQDPGQGLRLIYYSQIVNDFQKGDIAEGYSVSREKKESFPLTVTSAQKNPTAFYLCASQTDRTATMNTEAFFGQGTRLTVV.